The rows below give T cell receptor beta chains drawn from one sample of a study of Ad26.COV2.S vaccination and SARS-CoV-2 variants. Data came from immunoSEQ multiplex PCR; TCRdb stores just in-frame clones and leaves some out. Of approximately 350,000 clones listed, 80% to 90% are singletons. The material was peripheral blood, obtained in a trial of Ad26.COV2.S vaccine versus placebo. All receptors derive from a person aged 18-65 years who received the Ad26.COV2.S COVID-19 vaccine or a placebo. The CDR3 runs from the conserved cysteine through the conserved F or W. Each record gives: J gene, D gene, V gene, clone size, CDR3 DNA, CDR3 protein. The D gene is left open where the match is weak. Only part of the rows carry a size: once, few, many, or a class if the clone is expanded.

TRBJ2-5 TRBD2 TRBV9 once TGTGCCAGCAGCGTAGCTAGCGGTTTCGGGGTCGAGACCCAGTACTTC CASSVASGFGVETQYF
TRBJ2-1 . TRBV5-4 . TGTGCCAGCAGCTTGGCCATCACGGAAACTGGGGGTGAGCAGTTCTTC CASSLAITETGGEQFF
TRBJ2-1 TRBD1 TRBV6-5 . TGTGCCAGCAGGAAGACAGGGAATAATGAGCAGTTCTTC CASRKTGNNEQFF
TRBJ2-7 . TRBV4-2 . TGTGCCAGCAGCCAAGTTGAGGGGGGGAGCTACGAGCAGTACTTC CASSQVEGGSYEQYF
TRBJ1-5 . TRBV7-6 . TGTGCCAGCAGCTTATATACAGGGCCGAGCAATCAGCCCCAGCATTTT CASSLYTGPSNQPQHF
TRBJ1-3 . TRBV5-3 once TGTGCCAGAAGCTTTTTAACGGGACAAATCTCTGGAAACACCATATATTTT CARSFLTGQISGNTIYF
TRBJ2-3 . TRBV6-6 . TGTGCCAGCCGCCGGGATTCCACAGATACGCAGTATTTT CASRRDSTDTQYF
TRBJ1-4 . TRBV30 . TGTGCCTGGAGTGTACTTAGAAAACTGTTTTTT CAWSVLRKLFF
TRBJ2-5 . TRBV18 . TGTGCCAGCTCACCTGGGCAGCTGGGAGAGACCCAGTACTTC CASSPGQLGETQYF
TRBJ2-1 TRBD2 TRBV6-6 . TGTGCCAGCAGCCGGACCAGGACTAGCGGCCACAATGAGCAGTTCTTC CASSRTRTSGHNEQFF
TRBJ1-4 . TRBV20-1 . TGCAGTGCTAGTCCGACTTCTTATGCAACTAATGAAAAACTGTTTTTT CSASPTSYATNEKLFF
TRBJ2-1 . TRBV3-1/TRBV3-2 . TGTGCCAGCAGCCAAGACCCACTCTCTGGGAATGAGCAGTTCTTC CASSQDPLSGNEQFF
TRBJ2-7 . TRBV7-9 . TGTGCCAGCAGCGGGGGTTTTGGCTCCTACGAGCAGTACTTC CASSGGFGSYEQYF
TRBJ1-1 . TRBV18 . TGTGCCAGCTCACCCCCCACCGGGGACACTTTCTTT CASSPPTGDTFF
TRBJ1-2 . TRBV13 . TGTGCCTCCCTTCGAGGGGGGAGGGACTATGGCTACACCTTC CASLRGGRDYGYTF
TRBJ2-7 TRBD2 TRBV19 . TGTGCCAGCTCCGGGACAGGGACTAGCGGGAGTGGAAACGAGCAGTACTTC CASSGTGTSGSGNEQYF
TRBJ2-3 . TRBV5-4 once TGTGCCAGCAGCTTGGGTCGGGGCACAGATACGCAGTATTTT CASSLGRGTDTQYF
TRBJ2-5 . TRBV4-2 . TGTGCCAGCAGCCAAGTTTCGGGGCGGAACCAAGAGACCCAGTACTTC CASSQVSGRNQETQYF
TRBJ1-2 . TRBV18 . TGTGCCAGCTCAGCCGACCGGGGCTATGGCTACACCTTC CASSADRGYGYTF
TRBJ2-1 TRBD1 TRBV18 . TGTGCCAGCTCCGGACAGGGGGCCTACAATGAGCAGTTCTTC CASSGQGAYNEQFF
TRBJ1-2 TRBD1 TRBV5-6 . TGTGCCAGCAGCTACCCGACAGGGATCAATGGCTACACCTTC CASSYPTGINGYTF
TRBJ1-4 TRBD1 TRBV5-1 . TGCGCCAGCAGCAGGGACAGGGGCCCAATGTTTAATGAAAAACTGTTTTTT CASSRDRGPMFNEKLFF
TRBJ1-2 TRBD1 TRBV29-1 few TGCAGCGTCAACAGGGGACAAGATGGCTACACCTTC CSVNRGQDGYTF
TRBJ1-4 . TRBV19 . TGTGCCAGTAGTATAGGCGGTGCAGGCCCGGTGGTTGAAAAACTGTTTTTT CASSIGGAGPVVEKLFF
TRBJ2-1 . TRBV12-3/TRBV12-4 . TGTGCCAGCAGAGTGTGGGGGGAAAATGAGCAGTTCTTC CASRVWGENEQFF
TRBJ2-7 . TRBV4-1 few TGCGCCAGCAGCCAAGGGATCGGCCACGAGCAGTACTTC CASSQGIGHEQYF
TRBJ1-1 . TRBV14 . TGTGCCAGCAGCCCCCTCAGAGGGGCCCCAGACACTGAAGCTTTCTTT CASSPLRGAPDTEAFF
TRBJ2-7 . TRBV5-6 once TGTGCCAGCAGCTGGCCAGACGGGGCGGAGTCCTACGAGCAGTACTTC CASSWPDGAESYEQYF
TRBJ2-1 TRBD2 TRBV3-1/TRBV3-2 . TGTGCCAGCAGCAAAACTAGCGGGGGAGATGAGCAGTTCTTC CASSKTSGGDEQFF
TRBJ2-1 TRBD2 TRBV7-4 . TGTGCCTTCCCCCCTAGCGGGACCTACAATGAGCAGTTCTTC CAFPPSGTYNEQFF
TRBJ2-7 . TRBV10-2 once TGCGCCAGCAGCCCGAGGCCCCTAGCTGAAGAGCAGTACTTC CASSPRPLAEEQYF
TRBJ1-2 . TRBV6-1 . TGTGCCAGCAGTGAAGCCCGGGGAAACGGCTACACCTTC CASSEARGNGYTF
TRBJ1-1 TRBD1 TRBV6-5 . TGTGCCAGCAGTTACTCTTTGGACAGGCCCAACACTGAAGCTTTCTTT CASSYSLDRPNTEAFF
TRBJ1-1 . TRBV18 . TGTGCCAGCTCACCCGACAGACTTGAAGCTTTCTTT CASSPDRLEAFF
TRBJ2-5 . TRBV15 . TGTGCCACCAGCAGAGAACAATTACAAGAGACCCAGTACTTC CATSREQLQETQYF
TRBJ2-2 . TRBV4-1 . TGCGCCAGCAGCCATCCGGCGAACACCGGGGAGCTGTTTTTT CASSHPANTGELFF
TRBJ1-2 TRBD1 TRBV6-1 once TGTGCCAGCAGTGAGGGACAGGGAACTTTCCTCTATGGCTACACCTTC CASSEGQGTFLYGYTF
TRBJ2-1 . TRBV7-9 . TGTGCCAGCAGCTTAGTTCCCGGTAGGGGGAACGCCAATGAGCAGTTCTTC CASSLVPGRGNANEQFF